Included here is one T cell receptor beta chain sequence, with context. Its cognate antigen is unknown. The data were obtained in a study of shared clonotypes between healthy human individuals. Looking at the study overall: Researchers assigned three CD4 naive, three CD4 memory, two CD8 naive and one CD8 memory plate to each donor.

V lost 0 bases and J 0 bases, leaving 7 bases between the germline ends. Germline loops: CDR1 ENHRY, CDR2 SYGVKD. CDR3 length equals 15 residues. Study-wide results and caveats: Unshared clonotypes carried lower generation probabilities than those common to all four donors.

Original methodology: ImmunoSEQ yielded junction-only sequences lacking quality scores, so filtering differed. Repertoires were generated with immunoSEQ multiplex PCR, while TCRdb's copy carries only in-frame clones and drops some. That table is the source of V, J and clone size, and D and trimming were worked out from the DNA. Of some 1.4 million clones in the sample, around 97% are singletons; the top ten hold roughly 1.2%. Adult Caucasians living in Nashville, Tennessee made up all of the donors. The receptor was derived from a man between 25 and 39 years old in good health. The material sequenced was naive CD4+ T cells sorted from blood. As to subset: CD45RA+ positively selected. The chain combines TRBV10-3 with TRBJ2-3; D possibly corresponds to TRBD1 (6 bases). Here the CDR3 DNA reads TGTGCCATCAGTGAGTCAACAGGGAGCACAGATACGCAGTATTTT. It is translated as CAISESTGSTDTQYF.